The clone carrying this T cell receptor (beta chain) was observed a few times. Its matching antigen is unknown. These data are taken from a study of T cells in Graves' hyperthyroidism and ophthalmopathy. CDR3 size: 15 residues. Germline CDR1 SGHVS, CDR2 FNYEAQ. V was trimmed by 1 base and J by 5 bases, leaving 12 bases between them. Amplified TCR beta CDR3 regions came from RNA transcripts. The TCR CDR3 first-round RT-PCR relied on the HTBI primer set. Using its own MiXCR run on the multiplex PCR reads, TCRdb lists one record per CDR3 protein. The sample lists around 490,000 distinct CDR3 sequences, 20% occurring once. Isolation of PBMCs was performed on about 10 ml fresh peripheral blood. Broader study findings: Stable hyperthyroidism was told apart from ophthalmopathy by a model built on 13 V-J features. The majority of expanded thyroid clonotypes above 0.001 also appeared in blood.

The source is a middle-aged man with Graves' ophthalmopathy. This chain joins TRBV7-6 and TRBJ2-1; D gene unclear. The specimen sequenced was blood. The CDR3, as DNA: TGTGCCAGCAGCTTAGAGGTGGGCCCTAACAATGAGCAGTTCTTC. This sequence encodes CASSLEVGPNNEQFF.